Detailed here is one T cell receptor beta chain. Germline V CDR1 and CDR2: SNHLY, FYNNEI. The CDR3 has 16 amino acids. V lost 6 bases, J lost 3 bases, and 19 bases lay in between. TCRdb's copy holds only in-frame clones and misses some; the assay was immunoSEQ multiplex PCR. Of more than 250,000 clones listed, about 85% are singletons. The sample belongs to a study of cytomegalovirus exposure and HLA in healthy donors. The rearrangement joins TRBV2 to TRBJ2-3; the D gene is possibly TRBD1 (6 bases). The sequence was collected from a woman aged 30 to 39 in good health and CMV-seropositive. Material for sequencing was PBMCs. This CDR3 is CASRAAGTIRTDTQYF. Here the CDR3 DNA reads TGTGCCAGCAGAGCTGCCGGGACAATTCGAACAGATACGCAGTATTTT. Variable domain in full (rest from reference TRBV2 and TRBJ2-3): EPEVTQTPSHQVTQMGQEVILRCVPISNHLYFYWYRQILGQKVEFLVSFYNNEISEKSEIFDDQFSVERPDGSNFTLKIRSTKLEDSAMYFCASRAAGTIRTDTQYFGPGTRLTVL.